Listed here are 31 T cell receptor beta chains from one sample, sequenced in a study of Tregs in tolerant kidney transplant recipients. The data were produced by immunoSEQ multiplex PCR, yet TCRdb's version contains in-frame clones alone and is incomplete. The table shows under 300,000 clones, with approximately 83% occurring only once. The specimen sequenced was CD4+ T cells from blood. These receptors all come from a human donor in good health.

This clone was found once. V is TRBV6-1 and J is TRBJ1-2, with 7 bases lining up with TRBD1. Per germline, CDR1 MNHNS and CDR2 SASEGT. The CDR3 is 15 amino acids. V was clipped by 6 bases and J by 4 bases; unmatched bases: 11. DNA for the CDR3: TGTGCCAGCAGGCAAACCGGGACAGACCTCTATGGCTACACCTTC. Translation: CASRQTGTDLYGYTF.

This clone has a handful of counts. This sequence joins TRBV18 and TRBJ2-7; D call uncertain. The CDR3 covers 13 residues. CDR1 is KGHSH and CDR2 is LQKENI in the germline V gene. V was clipped by 0 bases and J by 5 bases, with 8 bases between them. CDR3 amino acids: CASSPPALDEQYF. The CDR3, as DNA: TGTGCCAGCTCACCACCAGCTCTCGACGAGCAGTACTTC. The full variable domain, rest sourced from reference TRBV18 and TRBJ2-7, is NAGVMQNPRHLVRRRGQEARLRCSPMKGHSHVYWYRQLPEEGLKFMVYLQKENIIDESGMPKERFSAEFPKEGPSILRIQQVVRGDSAAYFCASSPPALDEQYFGPGTRLTVT.

V usage is TRBV19 and J usage is TRBJ1-4; tentatively, D is TRBD1 (5 bases). Trimming removed 5 bases from V and 2 bases from J, with 12 bases in between. CDR3 length equals 15 residues. The germline V gene encodes CDR1 LNHDA and CDR2 SQIVND (reference sequence). CDR3: CASSRSGDTNEKLFF. Here the CDR3 DNA reads TGTGCCAGTAGTCGTTCGGGGGACACTAATGAAAAACTGTTTTTT.

J is TRBJ2-7 and V is TRBV30; D tentatively reads TRBD1 or TRBD2 (5 bases each). Deletions cut 0 bases from V and 12 bases from J, with 18 bases between. Looked up from germline, CDR1 is GTSNPN and CDR2 is SVGIG (reference sequence). The CDR3 length is 13 residues. The CDR3 is CAWSVLGQGARYF. For the CDR3, the DNA is TGTGCCTGGAGTGTACTAGGACAAGGGGCCCGGTACTTC.

This chain uses TRBV11-3 with TRBJ1-5; the match to TRBD1 covers 8 bases. Germline V lookup: CDR1 SGHNT, CDR2 YENEEA. Losses at the gene ends were 6 bases for V and 0 bases for J; bases not matched to a gene: 16. The CDR3 loop spans 19 amino acids. The CDR3 reads CASSQNPAGGFGSNQPQHF. In DNA form, the CDR3 reads TGTGCCAGCAGTCAAAACCCGGCAGGGGGCTTTGGTAGCAATCAGCCCCAGCATTTT.

The chain employs TRBV21-1 and TRBJ1-2. TRBV21-1 is termed a pseudogene. This CDR3 has 16 amino acids. The CDR3, as DNA: TGTGCCAGCAGCAAAAAACGGGGGGGCGTAAACTATGGCTACACCTTC. Residues: CASSKKRGGVNYGYTF.

CDR3 amino acids: CASSRGQGSPPLHF. In nucleotides, the CDR3 is TGTGCCAGCAGTCGGGGACAGGGTAGCCCACCCCTCCACTTT. V is TRBV25-1 and J is TRBJ1-6, with 9 bases that match TRBD1. V shed 5 bases, J shed 11 bases, and the junction held 7 bases outside the gene matches. Germline V gene lookup returns CDR1 MGHDK and CDR2 SYGVNS. The CDR3 is made up of 14 amino acids.

The DNA of the CDR3 is TGTGCCAGCAGCTCTGGCTTCCGCGACACTGAAGCTTTCTTT. Amino acid sequence: CASSSGFRDTEAFF. V usage is TRBV5-5 and J usage is TRBJ1-1; D unclear. The V and J ends lost 3 bases and 3 bases respectively, with 12 bases between them. Germline CDR1 and CDR2: SGHKS and YYEKEE (reference sequence). The CDR3 is 14 residues long.

Notes on this clone: The sample carries other DNA sequences with the same CDR3. This chain connects TRBV5-1 to TRBJ2-5; D uncertain. V was cut by 2 bases and J by 3 bases, with 2 bases left in between. The CDR3 runs to 11 residues. Germline V gene sequence: CDR1 SGHRS, CDR2 YFSETQ. The chain's CDR3 is CASSFEETQYF. CDR3 coding DNA: TGCGCCAGCAGCTTTGAAGAGACCCAGTACTTC.

This clone turned up a few times. The CDR3 region has the DNA TGTGCCAGCAGCCCTCTAACTCCGGCCTACAATGAGCAGTTCTTC. Translation gives CASSPLTPAYNEQFF. V gene TRBV25-1 combines with J gene TRBJ2-1, with D uncertain. The CDR3 sequence is 15 residues long. The V end lost 6 bases, the J end lost 2 bases, and 14 bases lay between the germline ends. The V gene's germline CDR1 is MGHDK and CDR2 SYGVNS.

The CDR3 DNA is TGCGCCAGCAGCAACAGGGGGGTTAATTCTGAAGCTTTCTTT. Translating gives CASSNRGVNSEAFF. The chain is built from TRBV5-1 and TRBJ1-1; 8 nucleotides match TRBD1. The CDR3 contains 14 residues. Trimming took 4 bases from V and 6 from J; bases not matched to a gene: 8. Per the germline V gene, CDR1 is SGHRS and CDR2 is YFSETQ.

The V and J genes are TRBV5-4 and TRBJ1-1; D is uncertain. Germline CDR1 and CDR2: SGHNT and YYREEE (reference sequence). This CDR3 comprises 14 residues. V gave up 2 bases and J gave up 1 base, with 9 bases separating them. CDR3 nucleotide sequence: TGTGCCAGCAGCTTTCCAGGATCGAACACTGAAGCTTTCTTT. It is translated as CASSFPGSNTEAFF.

The chain recombines TRBV11-1 with TRBJ1-6; D is undetermined. The CDR3 is 15 residues long. The V end was cut by 3 bases, the J end by 1 base, with 7 bases between. Germline lookup yields CDR1 SGHAT and CDR2 FQDESV (reference sequence). The DNA of the CDR3 is TGTGCCAGCAGCTTGGAGGATTCCTATAATTCACCCCTCCACTTT. Amino acids: CASSLEDSYNSPLHF.

There are a few counts of this clone. V and J are TRBV6-5 and TRBJ2-2; 10 bases agree with TRBD1. With V trimmed by 6 bases and J by 7 bases, 2 bases remained unmatched. CDR1 and CDR2 (germline): MNHEY, SVGAGI. The CDR3 totals 13 residues. The CDR3 here is CASRGTGVGELFF. CDR3 DNA: TGTGCCAGCAGGGGGACAGGGGTCGGGGAGCTGTTTTTT.

The V gene is TRBV6-5, the J gene TRBJ2-5, with a weak D call TRBD1 (7 bases). Germline assignment: CDR1 MNHEY and CDR2 SVGAGI. The CDR3 sequence is 15 residues long. V was pared by 2 bases and J by 4 bases, with 14 bases between. CDR3 in DNA: TGTGCCAGCAGTTACCAAGGGGGCGGGATAGAGACCCAGTACTTC. It specifies CASSYQGGGIETQYF.

The chain's CDR3 is CASSLFRSYEQYF. In nucleotides, the CDR3 is TGTGCCAGCAGCTTGTTCCGCTCCTACGAGCAGTACTTC. This chain uses TRBV5-8 with TRBJ2-7, with D hard to call. The V end was cut by 1 base, the J end by 0 bases, with 5 bases between. Germline-derived CDR1 and CDR2 are SGHTS and YDEGEE. The CDR3 consists of 13 residues.

The chain recombines TRBV15 with TRBJ1-1; D is unresolved. V dropped 1 base and J dropped 1 base, with 4 bases sitting between them. CDR1 and CDR2 (germline): LNHNV, YYDKDF (reference sequence). The CDR3 extends over 13 amino acids. The CDR3 DNA reads TGTGCCACCAGCAGAGGAGGGAACACTGAAGCTTTCTTT. Encoded protein: CATSRGGNTEAFF.

V gene TRBV29-1 combines with J gene TRBJ2-3, with D possibly being TRBD2 (7 bases). Trimming pared 4 bases from V and 5 bases from J, leaving 16 bases between. The CDR3 is 14 amino acids. CDR1 is SQVTM and CDR2 is ANQGSEA in the germline V gene. CDR3 in amino acids: CSVGWGGKLDTQYF. The CDR3 coding sequence is TGCAGCGTTGGTTGGGGGGGCAAATTAGATACGCAGTATTTT.

This chain connects TRBV5-1 to TRBJ1-1; D might be TRBD1 (6 bases). This CDR3 comprises 15 residues. Germline lookup yields CDR1 SGHRS and CDR2 YFSETQ. V lost 3 bases, J lost 1 base, and 13 bases lay in between. The CDR3 loop is CASSSWAGANTEAFF. The CDR3 nucleotides are TGCGCCAGCAGCTCATGGGCGGGGGCGAACACTGAAGCTTTCTTT.

As for this clone: Compared with germline, one end of the junction differs, possibly owing to a read error. The gene calls are TRBV2 and TRBJ1-2; 7 bases are a match to TRBD1. The germline V gene has CDR1 SNHLY and CDR2 FYNNEI. CDR3 length equals 13 residues. CDR3: CASSEGTAYGYTF. The CDR3 DNA reads as TGTGCCAGCAGCGAAGGGACAGCCTATGGCTACACCTTC.

The V gene is TRBV12-5, the J gene TRBJ2-5, with 7 bases fitting TRBD1. Germline values: CDR1 LGHNT, CDR2 FRNRAP. The CDR3 has 15 residues. V gave up 4 bases and J gave up 2 bases; unmatched junction bases: 7. The DNA of the CDR3 is TGTGCTAGTGGTTGGGGACAGACAGTACAAGAGACCCAGTACTTC. Translating gives CASGWGQTVQETQYF.

The sample holds one count of this clone. The rearrangement uses TRBV27 and TRBJ2-3; 7 bases align to TRBD1. The germline CDR1 and CDR2 sequences are MNHEY and SMNVEV (reference sequence). The CDR3 spans 15 residues. The V segment lost 2 bases and the J segment 0 bases; nucleotides outside the gene matches: 2. The CDR3 here is CASSLQGVSTDTQYF. The DNA of the CDR3 is TGTGCCAGCAGTTTACAGGGGGTCAGCACAGATACGCAGTATTTT.

The CDR3 DNA reads TGTGCCAGCAGCGCGGACAGGGTGGCCGGGGAGCTGTTTTTT. Protein product: CASSADRVAGELFF. V usage is TRBV9 and J usage is TRBJ2-2; 8 nucleotides line up with TRBD1. This CDR3 has 14 amino acids. V was pared by 3 bases and J by 6 bases, with 4 bases of the junction left unmatched. In germline, CDR1 is SGDLS, CDR2 YYNGEE.

The chain has TRBV19 and TRBJ1-6; 9 nucleotides line up with TRBD1. The length of the CDR3 is 13 residues. V gave up 10 bases and J gave up 6 bases; unmatched junction bases: 4. CDR1 and CDR2 from the germline V gene are LNHDA and SQIVND (reference sequence). CDR3: CATADRGNSPLHF. The DNA of the CDR3 is TGTGCCACGGCGGACAGGGGTAATTCACCCCTCCACTTT.

The J gene is TRBJ1-6, the V gene TRBV5-1, with D possibly being TRBD1 (5 bases). V was shortened by 0 bases and J by 11 bases, with 15 bases between the two germline ends. The CDR3 covers 15 residues. The V gene's germline CDR1 is SGHRS and CDR2 YFSETQ. This CDR3 is CASSLAGGGGAPLHF. The CDR3 DNA sequence: TGCGCCAGCAGCTTGGCCGGTGGGGGAGGTGCACCCCTCCACTTT.

CDR3 sequence (DNA): TGCAGCGTCGAGACAGGGGGCACAGATACGCAGTATTTT. Its protein is CSVETGGTDTQYF. The chain uses TRBV29-1 and TRBJ2-3; 8 bases are a match to TRBD1. The V and J ends lost 6 bases and 1 base, in that order; junction bases with no gene match: 3. Germline V CDR1 and CDR2: SQVTM, ANQGSEA. The CDR3 is 13 amino acids.

V is TRBV5-1 and J is TRBJ2-7; D is uncertain. The V and J ends lost 0 bases and 3 bases respectively, with 16 bases between them. The CDR3 covers 16 residues. Germline V gene sequence: CDR1 SGHRS, CDR2 YFSETQ. CDR3 amino acids: CASSLALGSHLYEQYF. The CDR3 DNA follows: TGCGCCAGCAGCTTGGCTTTGGGATCCCACCTCTACGAGCAGTACTTC.

The chain joins TRBV2 to TRBJ2-1, with 8 nucleotides matching TRBD2. The CDR3 covers 13 residues. Germline assignment: CDR1 SNHLY and CDR2 FYNNEI. Germline trimming cut 5 bases from V and 15 bases from J; bases unmatched to any gene: 12. The CDR3 region is CASSPGLGFSLFF. CDR3 nucleotide sequence: TGTGCCAGCAGTCCGGGACTAGGCTTTTCGCTGTTCTTC.

The genes are TRBV4-2 and TRBJ2-7; 7 positions match TRBD2. V gave up 0 bases and J gave up 2 bases; unmatched junction bases: 4. Germline-derived CDR1 and CDR2 are LGHNA and YNFKEQ. This CDR3 is 15 amino acids long. Here the CDR3 reads CASSQEREPTYEQYF. Here the CDR3 DNA reads TGTGCCAGCAGCCAAGAGCGGGAGCCTACCTACGAGCAGTACTTC.

V gene TRBV25-1 combines with J gene TRBJ2-3, with D tentatively TRBD1 or TRBD2 (5 bases each). This CDR3 comprises 15 residues. Trimming removed 10 bases at V and 0 bases at J, with 17 bases between. Germline CDR1 is MGHDK and CDR2 is SYGVNS. The CDR3 sequence is CATRFGTASTDTQYF. In nucleotides, the CDR3 is TGTGCCACCAGATTTGGGACGGCTAGCACAGATACGCAGTATTTT.

This chain links TRBV18 with TRBJ2-5; 8 bases fit TRBD2. The CDR3 loop spans 17 amino acids. The ends lost 0 bases at V and 3 bases at J; junction bases unmatched: 9. CDR1 and CDR2 from the germline V gene are KGHSH and LQKENI. The CDR3 spells CASSPPTGGASEETQYF. CDR3 nucleotides: TGTGCCAGCTCACCACCGACCGGGGGGGCCTCCGAAGAGACCCAGTACTTC.